This T cell receptor (beta chain) originates from a study of blood T cells in healthy people across ages. As for the study in general: Per every two T cells, about one barcoded beta molecule was captured by template switching.

General observations from the study: In these data, TCR beta diversity tracked strongly with naive T cell percentage.

Comments on this clonotype: Its antigen remains unknown.

A second PCR of 7 to 11 cycles used a sample-barcoded 5' primer and a J-beta primer mix. MiXCR was run by TCRdb on the 5' RACE reads, yielding one entry per CDR3 protein. The sample shows around 1.5 million distinct CDR3 sequences, around two fifths of them seen only once. This TCR derives from a woman aged 18-29 years in good health. Sample: blood.

CDR3 DNA sequence: TGTGCCAGCAGCCAAGTAGTAGCGGGAGGTGAGCAGTTCTTC. Encoded protein: CASSQVVAGGEQFF. The rearrangement uses TRBV14 and TRBJ2-1, with 10 bases lining up with TRBD2. Germline V gene lookup returns CDR1 SGHDN and CDR2 FVKESK. The J segment lost 9 bases and the V segment lost 1 base, leaving 3 bases of the junction unmatched. The CDR3 is 14 residues long.